The rows below give T cell receptor beta chains drawn from one sample of a study of cytomegalovirus exposure and HLA in healthy donors. Produced via immunoSEQ multiplex PCR; TCRdb's table is partial and in-frame only. The table records 150,000 or so clones, more than 75% of them present only once. The sample taken for sequencing was PBMCs. These TCRs come from a man aged 18 to 35 in good health and CMV-seropositive. The CDR3 runs from the conserved cysteine through the conserved F or W. The D gene is left open where the match is weak.

v_call | d_call | cdr3_aa
TRBV28 | - | CASSLGGRGGYGYTF
TRBV28 | TRBD1 | CASSHPRDRLFGYTF
TRBV19 | TRBD1 | CASSISGGGYTF
TRBV4-2 | TRBD1 | CASSQPLRDSDYTF
TRBV2 | - | CASSPGGRQPQHF
TRBV9 | - | CASSGDFRDQGEQYF
TRBV30 | - | CAWSRSGPRRSNQPQHF
TRBV7-2 | - | CASSPRQQETQYF
TRBV27 | - | CASKSTGTLSSYNSPLHF
TRBV25-1 | - | CASSESGVAEAFF
TRBV9 | - | CASSVAGGRGETQYF